These 19 T cell receptor beta chains came from one sample sequenced in a study of sequential checkpoint blockade in melanoma. The treatment is: randomized to nivolumab then ipilimumab (arm A) or the reverse (arm B). Assay used: immunoSEQ multiplex PCR; TCRdb lists only in-frame clones, some missing. Here the sample spans 17,000 or so clones, roughly 70% being singletons. The starting material was CD8+ T cells sorted from blood (inferred from file names), obtained from a patient given nivolumab and ipilimumab in sequence. The receptors were sampled from a human donor with melanoma.

The chain combines TRBV30 with TRBJ2-2, with a weak D call TRBD1 (5 bases). V lost 5 bases, J lost 4 bases, and 14 bases lay in between. Germline CDR1 and CDR2: GTSNPN and SVGIG (reference sequence). The CDR3 has 14 amino acids. The CDR3 DNA reads as TGTGCCTGGGACAAAGGACAAGTCACCGGGGAGCTGTTTTTT. It specifies CAWDKGQVTGELFF.

In DNA form, the CDR3 reads TGTGCCAGCAGCGTAGAAGAGTCCTACGAGCAGTACTTC. It specifies CASSVEESYEQYF. The gene calls are TRBV9 and TRBJ2-7; D gene uncertain. Germline CDR1 and CDR2: SGDLS and YYNGEE. The CDR3 is 13 residues long. V was shortened by 0 bases and J by 1 base, with 5 bases between the two germline ends.

The rearrangement joins TRBV6-6 to TRBJ2-2, with a possible D match to TRBD2 (6 bases). This CDR3 is built from 14 residues. Germline CDR1 reads MNHNY; CDR2 reads SVGAGI (reference sequence). With 7 bases removed from V and 6 bases from J, the gap between germline ends came to 15 bases. CDR3 sequence (DNA): TGTGCCAGCACGGCGGAGGGGCCCGCCGGGGAGCTGTTTTTT. Its protein is CASTAEGPAGELFF.

The rearrangement joins TRBV27 to TRBJ2-1, with 7 bases that match TRBD2. Germline trimming cut 6 bases from V and 10 bases from J; bases unmatched to any gene: 15. The germline V gene has CDR1 MNHEY and CDR2 SMNVEV (reference sequence). The CDR3 totals 15 residues. The CDR3 protein is CASRSGGRSLGEQFF. CDR3 coding DNA: TGTGCCAGCAGAAGTGGCGGGAGAAGTCTAGGGGAGCAGTTCTTC.

This clone was seen only once. The CDR3 sequence is CASKRLADSAGELFF. In DNA form, the CDR3 reads TGTGCCAGCAAAAGACTAGCGGATTCGGCCGGGGAGCTGTTTTTT. This sequence joins TRBV9 and TRBJ2-2; 9 nucleotides line up with TRBD2. Germline values: CDR1 SGDLS, CDR2 YYNGEE. The junction had 9 bases not matched to a gene; V was cut back by 6 bases and J by 6 bases. This CDR3 has 15 residues.

The count of this clone is one. The genes are TRBV5-1 and TRBJ2-3; 8 bases match TRBD2. The CDR3 has 16 amino acids. Germline values: CDR1 SGHRS, CDR2 YFSETQ. V trimming: 0 bases; J trimming: 2 bases; junction bases outside the gene matches: 5. CDR3 nucleotide sequence: TGCGCCAGCAGCTTGGGTTTGCGGGGGGACACAGATACGCAGTATTTT. This gives the protein CASSLGLRGDTDTQYF.

This clone came up once. The gene calls are TRBV6-5 and TRBJ2-7; 10 positions match TRBD2. The CDR3 runs to 14 residues. The V gene end was trimmed by 6 bases and the J gene end by 6 bases; junction bases not matched to a gene: 8. Germline V gives CDR1 MNHEY, CDR2 SVGAGI. As DNA, the CDR3 is TGTGCCAGCAGCCTAGCGGGGGCCCCGGGCGAGCAGTACTTC. It is translated as CASSLAGAPGEQYF.

J is TRBJ2-7 and V is TRBV6-5, with 8 bases matching TRBD1. This CDR3 is 12 amino acids long. Germline CDR1 is MNHEY and CDR2 is SVGAGI. Trimming removed 8 bases from V and 6 bases from J; junction bases left unmatched: 6. The CDR3 DNA sequence: TGTGCCAGCCGGACAGGGAACGGCGAGCAGTACTTC. It translates to CASRTGNGEQYF.

The V gene is TRBV28, the J gene TRBJ2-7; 11 bases map to TRBD2. The junction had 7 bases not matched to a gene; V was cut back by 6 bases and J by 3 bases. The germline V gene has CDR1 MDHEN and CDR2 SYDVKM. The CDR3 covers 15 residues. CDR3 bases: TGTGCCAGCAGGTACCCCGGGACTAGCGGCTACGAGCAGTACTTC. The encoded protein is CASRYPGTSGYEQYF.

The CDR3 spells CASSQKGGGYGYTF. The CDR3 coding sequence is TGTGCCAGCAGCCAGAAAGGGGGGGGATATGGCTACACCTTC. The V call is TRBV11-3, the J call TRBJ1-2, with a tentative D call TRBD1 (6 bases). Trimming took off 5 bases at V and 5 bases at J, with 15 bases between the two ends. Per germline, CDR1 SGHNT and CDR2 YENEEA. The CDR3 is made up of 14 amino acids.

The chain is built from TRBV25-1 and TRBJ2-1, with a tentative D call TRBD1 (5 bases). There are 13 residues in the CDR3. Germline loops: CDR1 MGHDK, CDR2 SYGVNS. V lost 9 bases, J lost 7 bases, and 16 bases lay in between. This chain's CDR3 is CASHPASGNEQFF. CDR3 in DNA: TGTGCCAGTCACCCGGCTTCAGGGAATGAGCAGTTCTTC.

The rearrangement links TRBV4-3 to TRBJ2-1; 8 bases agree with TRBD1. The germline CDR1 and CDR2 sequences are LGHNA and YSLEER. The CDR3 runs 15 residues. The V gene end was trimmed by 4 bases and the J gene end by 7 bases; junction bases not matched to a gene: 9. This chain's CDR3 is CASSPGQGRTNEQFF. CDR3 sequence (DNA): TGCGCCAGCAGCCCCGGACAGGGAAGAACAAATGAGCAGTTCTTC.

This clone qualifies as medium-sized (0.01 to 0.1%). The chain carries TRBV7-9 and TRBJ1-4; no firm D call. V lost 4 bases, J lost 13 bases, and 16 bases lay in between. The CDR3 totals 13 residues. Germline V gene sequence: CDR1 SEHNR, CDR2 FQNEAQ (reference sequence). DNA of the CDR3: TGTGCCAGCAGCTCCTTCGATGAGTTTAGACTGTTTTTT. It specifies CASSSFDEFRLFF.

The V call is TRBV4-3, the J call TRBJ1-5; the D is unclear. The germline CDR1 and CDR2 sequences are LGHNA and YSLEER. V was shortened by 2 bases and J by 4 bases, with 15 bases between the two germline ends. The CDR3 runs 16 residues. CDR3 nucleotide sequence: TGCGCCAGCAGCCAATTAGCGGGGATGGGGAATCAGCCCCAGCATTTT. It is translated as CASSQLAGMGNQPQHF.

V gene TRBV5-6 combines with J gene TRBJ2-3, with 8 bases matching TRBD2. This CDR3 has 14 residues. The V segment lost 4 bases and the J segment 9 bases; nucleotides outside the gene matches: 10. The germline gives CDR1 SGHDT, CDR2 YYEEEE. CDR3 amino acids: CASSQVVGGGTQYF. The CDR3 bases are TGTGCCAGCAGCCAAGTCGTTGGCGGGGGGACGCAGTATTTT. Full variable domain (outside the CDR3, taken from reference TRBV5-6 and TRBJ2-3): DAGVTQSPTHLIKTRGQQVTLRCSPKSGHDTVSWYQQALGQGPQFIFQYYEEEERQRGNFPDRFSGHQFPNYSSELNVNALLLGDSALYLCASSQVVGGGTQYFGPGTRLTVL.

The CDR3 spells CASSLDFQGLAETDTQYF. The CDR3, as DNA: TGTGCCAGCAGCTTAGACTTCCAGGGACTAGCGGAAACAGATACGCAGTATTTT. This chain links TRBV11-2 with TRBJ2-3; 11 bases map to TRBD2. Germline V lookup: CDR1 SGHAT, CDR2 FQNNGV. This CDR3 is built from 18 residues. The junction had 8 bases not matched to a gene; V was cut back by 0 bases and J by 3 bases.

This clone was picked up a small number of times. J is TRBJ2-7 and V is TRBV19; 11 bases map to TRBD2. V gave up 5 bases and J gave up 4 bases; unmatched junction bases: 13. Germline CDR1 and CDR2: LNHDA and SQIVND (reference sequence). This CDR3 contains 17 residues. The CDR3 here is CASSSFQTGTSGYEQYF. In DNA form, the CDR3 reads TGTGCCAGTAGTTCGTTCCAAACCGGGACTAGCGGATACGAGCAGTACTTC.

The V and J genes are TRBV7-8 and TRBJ2-2; maybe TRBD1 (5 bases). The ends were cut back, 2 bases at V and 0 bases at J, with 10 bases in the middle. The V gene's germline CDR1 is SGHVS and CDR2 FQNEAQ. CDR3 size: 16 residues. The CDR3 loop is CASSLRAGTNTGELFF. The CDR3 nucleotides are TGTGCCAGCAGCTTAAGGGCAGGGACGAACACCGGGGAGCTGTTTTTT.

The chain recombines TRBV11-2 with TRBJ2-1; TRBD1 is a possible D gene (7 bases). Germline V gene lookup returns CDR1 SGHAT and CDR2 FQNNGV. Trimming cost V 1 base and J 12 bases, with 10 bases left between them. This CDR3 is 12 amino acids long. The CDR3 region is CASSLGGDRQFF. The DNA for the CDR3 is TGTGCCAGCAGCTTAGGCGGGGACAGGCAGTTCTTC.